This record concerns one TCR beta chain sequence. The record originates from a study of lymphopenia after photon versus proton radiotherapy. Trimming took 2 bases from V and 7 from J, leaving 18 bases between them. The CDR3 runs to 16 residues. Germline V gene data show CDR1 as SGHRS and CDR2 as YFSETQ. Repertoires were generated with immunoSEQ multiplex PCR, while TCRdb's copy carries only in-frame clones and drops some. The data hold about 49,000 clones, with 83% observed a single time. This TCR came from a man between 50 and 59 years old with gastric cancer. This specimen consisted of peripheral blood, obtained from a patient treated with photon-based radiotherapy. The chain joins TRBV5-1 to TRBJ2-2; tentatively, D is TRBD2 (6 bases). In DNA, the CDR3 is TGCGCCAGCAGCTTCGGGACTCGTGAAGGGAGCGGGGAGCTGTTTTTT. As protein: CASSFGTREGSGELFF.